Listed here is a single TCR beta chain. Antigen: not known. The data stem from a study of OX40 agonist ivuxolimab in advanced cancers. About the research overall: Patient treatment consisted of intravenous ivuxolimab administration every 2 weeks at 0.01 to 10 mg/kg.

Broader study findings: Normalized T-cell clonal expansion was also low in some nonresponders.

Assay used: immunoSEQ multiplex PCR; TCRdb lists only in-frame clones, some missing. The profile shows tens of thousands of clones, roughly 84% of them singletons. Per the germline V gene, CDR1 is MDHEN and CDR2 is SYDVKM. The CDR3 is 12 residues long. Deletions cut 4 bases from V and 8 bases from J, with 11 bases between. The source of this sequence is an adult with an advanced solid tumor such as melanoma, head and neck, liver or kidney cancer. This material consisted of CD4+ or CD8+ T cells sorted from blood, taken in a trial of the OX40 agonist ivuxolimab. The V gene is TRBV28, the J gene TRBJ1-2; D is ambiguous. In DNA form, the CDR3 reads TGTGCCAGCAGTTCCAATTCCAGGGGCTACACCTTC. Translated: CASSSNSRGYTF.